The sequence of this T cell receptor beta chain was determined in a study of CD8+CD57+ T cells in acquired aplastic anemia. Across the whole study: Sorted CD4+ and CD8+ cells yielded DNA averaging about 2.9 ug. Researchers reported that healthy donors averaged around 10 million reads for CD4+ cells.

With regard to this clonotype: What it binds is not known. One end of the junction is discordant with germline, which a read error may explain.

Germline V gene sequence: CDR1 SGHTA, CDR2 FQGTGA. CDR3 length: 15 amino acids. Study-wide results and caveats: Both patients and controls carried the same twenty-nine CD8+ CDR3 sequences. Simpson's diversity of CD8+ cells was not significantly different in patients compared with controls.

According to the study, genomic DNA was the template for TCR beta VDJ and CDR3 profiling. TCRdb passed the reads through MiXCR, listing each CDR3 protein once. This table has 400,000 to 450,000 distinct CDR3 sequences, around 68% appearing once. Material for sequencing was sorted CD4+, CD8+, or CD8+CD57+ T cells (not recorded which) from PBMCs. The source of this sequence is a human donor in good health, serving as a control. The chain links TRBV7-3 to TRBJ2-2, with D possibly being TRBD1 (6 bases). In DNA form, the CDR3 reads TGTGCCAGCAGCAGAAATGGACAGAACACCGGGGAGCTGTCTTGG. As protein: CASSRNGQNTGELSW.